This entry lists 21 T cell receptor beta chains sequenced from one sample in a study of graft-versus-host responses after intestinal transplantation. Antigens of these TCRs are unknown. Method: immunoSEQ multiplex PCR; TCRdb's copy keeps in-frame clones and lacks some. Among fewer than 110,000 clones listed, under 95% were seen once. This material consisted of unstimulated CD8+ T cells sorted from spleen or lymph node cells, taken before intestinal transplant. These receptors were obtained from a human donor who received an intestinal transplant.

The chain joins TRBV12-5 to TRBJ2-3; 11 nucleotides align to TRBD1. V shed 2 bases and J 3 bases; nucleotides not matched to a gene: 7. The length of the CDR3 is 17 residues. CDR1 and CDR2 from the germline V gene are LGHNT and FRNRAP. CDR3 bases: TGTGCTAGTGGTTTGCCGCGGACAGGGGGCCGGACAGATACGCAGTATTTT. It yields the protein CASGLPRTGGRTDTQYF.

The CDR3 DNA follows: TGTGCCAGCAGCGACGAATCCCAAGGGGCCCTCACAGATACGCAGTATTTT. It codes for CASSDESQGALTDTQYF. The V and J genes are TRBV9 and TRBJ2-3; TRBD1 is a possible D gene (5 bases). V lost 3 bases and J lost 2, with 19 bases in between. Looked up from germline, CDR1 is SGDLS and CDR2 is YYNGEE. The CDR3 has 17 amino acids. Together with reference TRBV9 and TRBJ2-3, the CDR3 gives the full variable domain: DSGVTQTPKHLITATGQRVTLRCSPRSGDLSVYWYQQSLDQGLQFLIQYYNGEERAKGNILERFSAQQFPDLHSELNLSSLELGDSALYFCASSDESQGALTDTQYFGPGTRLTVL.

The chain has TRBV2 and TRBJ2-5; D gene unclear. The J call may be incorrect, as the DNA end agrees better with TRBJ2-7. The CDR3 runs 13 residues. Germline V gene lookup returns CDR1 SNHLY and CDR2 FYNNEI. The CDR3 nucleotides are TGTGCCAGCGGCATTAGAACTTCCTACGAGCAGTACTTC. It is translated as CASGIRTSYEQYF.

Regarding this clone: Other DNA sequences in the sample encode the same CDR3. The chain uses TRBV4-1 and TRBJ2-1, with D perhaps matching TRBD1 or TRBD2 (5 bases each). The CDR3 is 13 amino acids. Germline CDR1 and CDR2: MGHRA and YSYEKL. V lost 1 base and J lost 6, with 7 bases in between. CDR3 region: CASSQVGGNEQFF. DNA for the CDR3: TGCGCCAGCAGCCAAGTTGGGGGCAATGAGCAGTTCTTC.

The chain combines TRBV18 with TRBJ2-1; D tentatively reads TRBD1 or TRBD2 (6 bases each). The CDR3 has 16 amino acids. Germline V lookup: CDR1 KGHSH, CDR2 LQKENI. Between the trimmed V and J ends, which lost 0 bases and 2 bases, there was a span of 11 bases. The CDR3 nucleotides are TGTGCCAGCTCACCACCTTCAGGGGAGGCCTACAATGAGCAGTTCTTC. This codes for CASSPPSGEAYNEQFF.

The gene calls are TRBV4-1 and TRBJ2-7; the D gene is possibly TRBD2 (7 bases). CDR3 length: 16 residues. Trimming cost V 0 bases and J 0 bases, with 12 bases left between them. From germline, CDR1 is MGHRA and CDR2 YSYEKL. Here the CDR3 reads CASSQDGGGASYEQYF. The CDR3 DNA reads TGCGCCAGCAGCCAAGATGGTGGGGGGGCCTCCTACGAGCAGTACTTC.

In its sample, this clone was seen once. The chain joins TRBV6-5 to TRBJ2-3, with 9 bases lining up with TRBD1. CDR1 MNHEY and CDR2 SVGAGI come from the germline V gene. The CDR3 consists of 15 residues. J was trimmed by 5 bases and V by 0 bases; bases with no gene match: 3. Written as DNA, the CDR3 is TGTGCCAGCAGTTACTCTGGACAGGGGATAGATACGCAGTATTTT. This translates into CASSYSGQGIDTQYF.

V usage is TRBV9 and J usage is TRBJ2-3, with 10 bases lining up with TRBD2. The CDR3 is 16 amino acids. The germline V gene encodes CDR1 SGDLS and CDR2 YYNGEE. Germline trimming cut 1 base from V and 3 bases from J; bases unmatched to any gene: 5. The CDR3 loop reads CASSVPASGGTDTQYF. In nucleotides, the CDR3 is TGTGCCAGCAGCGTACCGGCTAGCGGGGGAACAGATACGCAGTATTTT.

The chain couples TRBV5-6 to TRBJ2-7; D is ambiguous. With 2 bases removed from V and 0 bases from J, the gap between germline ends came to 9 bases. Germline V gene data show CDR1 as SGHDT and CDR2 as YYEEEE. This CDR3 comprises 14 residues. In nucleotides, the CDR3 is TGTGCCAGCAGCTTTTCGACGGCCTCCTACGAGCAGTACTTC. Translation gives CASSFSTASYEQYF.

The genes are TRBV7-9 and TRBJ2-7; 7 bases are shared with TRBD2. Germline V gene data show CDR1 as SEHNR and CDR2 as FQNEAQ (reference sequence). This CDR3 comprises 15 residues. Unmatched junction bases numbered 14, after V lost 5 bases and J lost 7 bases. The CDR3 DNA reads as TGTGCCAGCAGCCTTGGGGAGGGGTCTTCACGGGAGCAGTACTTC. It is translated as CASSLGEGSSREQYF.

The gene calls are TRBV25-1 and TRBJ1-2; no reliable D call. V lost 2 bases to trimming and J lost 2 bases, with 15 bases between them. CDR1 and CDR2 (germline): MGHDK, SYGVNS. This CDR3 comprises 16 residues. DNA of the CDR3: TGTGCCAGCAGTGAAACCCCCGGCAGCTACAACTATGGCTACACCTTC. Its protein is CASSETPGSYNYGYTF.

Here the CDR3 DNA reads TGTGCCAGTAGCAGGGGAGGGGGCGGCGAGCAGTTCTTC. Its protein product is CASSRGGGGEQFF. The chain combines TRBV19 with TRBJ2-1; tentatively, D is TRBD1 or TRBD2 (7 bases each). The V and J ends lost 6 bases and 10 bases respectively, with 16 bases between them. In germline, CDR1 is LNHDA, CDR2 SQIVND (reference sequence). The CDR3 consists of 13 residues. The complete variable domain, with remaining parts taken from reference TRBV19 and TRBJ2-1, reads DGGITQSPKYLFRKEGQNVTLSCEQNLNHDAMYWYRQDPGQGLRLIYYSQIVNDFQKGDIAEGYSVSREKKESFPLTVTSAQKNPTAFYLCASSRGGGGEQFFGPGTRLTVL.

This chain uses TRBV30 with TRBJ1-1; 10 bases line up with TRBD1. V trimming: 5 bases; J trimming: 5 bases; junction bases outside the gene matches: 5. CDR1 GTSNPN and CDR2 SVGIG come from the germline V gene (reference sequence). The CDR3 contains 13 residues. CDR3 sequence: CAWRGTGVTEAFF. CDR3 bases: TGTGCCTGGCGTGGGACAGGGGTAACTGAAGCTTTCTTT.

The CDR3 DNA is TGTGCCAGCAGCAGCGGGTCTCAGATTAACTATGGCTACACCTTC. Translation gives CASSSGSQINYGYTF. The chain links TRBV5-4 to TRBJ1-2; D is undetermined. This CDR3 is 15 amino acids long. Trimming took off 4 bases at V and 1 base at J, with 14 bases between the two ends. Germline values: CDR1 SGHNT, CDR2 YYREEE (reference sequence).

V gene TRBV6-5 combines with J gene TRBJ2-5; 9 bases map to TRBD1. In germline, CDR1 is MNHEY, CDR2 SVGAGI. V shed 5 bases, J shed 4 bases, and the junction held 5 bases outside the gene matches. The CDR3 contains 14 residues. In DNA form, the CDR3 reads TGTGCCAGCAGTAAGACAGGGGGGCTAGAGACCCAGTACTTC. The encoded protein is CASSKTGGLETQYF.

To note about this clone: Other DNA sequences of this sample code for an identical CDR3. The rearrangement uses TRBV4-1 and TRBJ1-1; no clear D gene. Trimming took 1 base from V and 0 from J, leaving 3 bases between them. The CDR3 contains 13 residues. Germline V gene lookup returns CDR1 MGHRA and CDR2 YSYEKL. The CDR3 sequence: CASSQGVNTEAFF. CDR3 DNA: TGCGCCAGCAGCCAAGGGGTGAACACTGAAGCTTTCTTT.

This clone was detected only once. The chain couples TRBV6-6 to TRBJ2-5; D may correspond to TRBD1 or TRBD2 (5 bases each). Trimming removed 2 bases from V and 4 bases from J, with 17 bases in between. CDR1 MNHNY and CDR2 SVGAGI come from the germline V gene (reference sequence). This CDR3 has 16 residues. CDR3 sequence: CASSYRVTGEGETQYF. The CDR3 nucleotides read TGTGCCAGCAGTTACCGAGTTACAGGCGAGGGAGAGACCCAGTACTTC.

The CDR3 region is CASSMGVGNYGYTF. The CDR3 DNA sequence: TGTGCCAGCAGCATGGGAGTAGGGAACTATGGCTACACCTTC. The chain links TRBV5-6 to TRBJ1-2; D is unclear. Germline CDR1 SGHDT, CDR2 YYEEEE. The length of the CDR3 is 14 residues. Between the trimmed V and J ends, which lost 4 bases and 2 bases, there was a span of 12 bases.

The V call is TRBV27, the J call TRBJ2-7, with 9 bases identical to TRBD1. V trimming: 4 bases; J trimming: 4 bases; junction bases outside the gene matches: 5. Germline CDR1 is MNHEY and CDR2 is SMNVEV (reference sequence). CDR3 length: 14 residues. CDR3 amino acids: CASSSQGARYEQYF. The CDR3 bases are TGTGCCAGCAGTTCACAGGGGGCAAGGTACGAGCAGTACTTC.

The gene calls are TRBV27 and TRBJ2-2, with 10 positions matching TRBD2. Germline assignment: CDR1 MNHEY and CDR2 SMNVEV (reference sequence). The CDR3 has 14 amino acids. V shed 4 bases and J 4 bases; nucleotides not matched to a gene: 0. The CDR3 protein is CASSSSGGTGELFF. The CDR3 bases are TGTGCCAGCAGTTCTAGCGGGGGCACCGGGGAGCTGTTTTTT.

The rearrangement joins TRBV9 to TRBJ2-3; D is unresolved. In germline, CDR1 is SGDLS, CDR2 YYNGEE. The CDR3 loop spans 13 amino acids. V dropped 3 bases and J dropped 4 bases, with 9 bases sitting between them. CDR3 protein: CASSAPPADTQYF. CDR3 DNA sequence: TGTGCCAGCAGCGCCCCCCCCGCAGATACGCAGTATTTT.